Here is one TCR beta chain with its context. Its antigen is still unknown. TCRdb keeps only in-frame clones here, not all; method: immunoSEQ multiplex PCR. The sample holds roughly 25,000 clones, roughly 70% seen once. This sample was taken from a study of somatic mutations in cytotoxic T cells in rheumatoid arthritis. Study outcomes and limitations: Slight underrepresentation of TRBV07 in rheumatoid arthritis patients was not adjusted for multiple comparisons.

This CDR3 spans 16 amino acids. Germline CDR1 is MNHNS and CDR2 is SASEGT. The V and J ends lost 0 bases and 5 bases respectively, with 16 bases between them. The V gene is TRBV6-1, the J gene TRBJ1-1; TRBD1 is a possible D gene (5 bases). The TCR was taken from a woman between 18 and 29 years old in good health. The specimen sequenced was CD8+ T cells sorted from blood. For the CDR3, the DNA is TGTGCCAGCAGTGAAGCGGCAGGGTTGCTTACTACTGAAGCTTTCTTT. Translation gives CASSEAAGLLTTEAFF.